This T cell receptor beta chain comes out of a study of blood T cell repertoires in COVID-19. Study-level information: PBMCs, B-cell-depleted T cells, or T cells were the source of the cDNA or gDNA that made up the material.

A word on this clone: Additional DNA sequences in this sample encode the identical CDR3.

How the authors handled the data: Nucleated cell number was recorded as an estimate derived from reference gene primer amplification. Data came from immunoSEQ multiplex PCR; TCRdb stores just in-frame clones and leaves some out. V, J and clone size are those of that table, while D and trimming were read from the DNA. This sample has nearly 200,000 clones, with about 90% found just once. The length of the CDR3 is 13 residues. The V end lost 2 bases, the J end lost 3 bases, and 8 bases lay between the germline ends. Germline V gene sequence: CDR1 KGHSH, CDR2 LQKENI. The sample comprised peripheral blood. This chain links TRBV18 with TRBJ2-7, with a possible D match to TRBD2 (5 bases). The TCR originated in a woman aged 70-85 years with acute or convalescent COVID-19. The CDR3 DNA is TGTGCCAGCTCACCAGACCGGGACTACGAGCAGTACTTC. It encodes CASSPDRDYEQYF.